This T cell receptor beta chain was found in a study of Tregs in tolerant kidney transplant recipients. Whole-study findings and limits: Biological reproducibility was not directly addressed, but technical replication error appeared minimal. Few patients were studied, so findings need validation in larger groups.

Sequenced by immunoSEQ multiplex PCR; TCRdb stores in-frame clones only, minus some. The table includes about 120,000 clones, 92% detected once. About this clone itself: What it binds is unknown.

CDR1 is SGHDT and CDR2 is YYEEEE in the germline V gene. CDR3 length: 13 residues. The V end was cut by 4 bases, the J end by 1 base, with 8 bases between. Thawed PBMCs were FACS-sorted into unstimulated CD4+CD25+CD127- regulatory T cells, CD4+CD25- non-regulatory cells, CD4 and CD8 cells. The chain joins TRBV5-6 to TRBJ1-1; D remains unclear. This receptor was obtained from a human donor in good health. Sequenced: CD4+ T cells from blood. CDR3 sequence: CASSAVGNTEAFF. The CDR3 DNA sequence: TGTGCCAGCAGCGCAGTAGGGAACACTGAAGCTTTCTTT.